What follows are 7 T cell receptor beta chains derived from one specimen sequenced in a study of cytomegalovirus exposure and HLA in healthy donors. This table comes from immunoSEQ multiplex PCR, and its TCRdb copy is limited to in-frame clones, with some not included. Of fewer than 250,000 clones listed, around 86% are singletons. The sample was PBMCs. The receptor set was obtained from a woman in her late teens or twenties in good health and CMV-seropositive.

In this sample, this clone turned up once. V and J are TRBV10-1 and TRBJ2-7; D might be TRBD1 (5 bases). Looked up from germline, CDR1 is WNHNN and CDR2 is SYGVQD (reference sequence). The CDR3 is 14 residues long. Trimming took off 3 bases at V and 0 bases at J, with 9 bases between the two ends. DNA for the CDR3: TGCGCCAGCAGTGACCAGGGTATCTCCTACGAGCAGTACTTC. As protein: CASSDQGISYEQYF.

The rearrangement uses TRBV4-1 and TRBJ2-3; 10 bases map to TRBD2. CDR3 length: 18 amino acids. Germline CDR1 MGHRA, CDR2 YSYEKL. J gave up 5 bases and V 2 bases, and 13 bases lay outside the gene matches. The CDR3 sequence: CASSQLGKASGSGDTQYF. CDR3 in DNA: TGCGCCAGCAGCCAACTCGGGAAGGCTAGCGGGAGCGGAGATACGCAGTATTTT.

CDR3: CASSFMGQGFEKLFF. The CDR3, as DNA: TGTGCCAGCAGTTTTATGGGACAGGGATTTGAAAAACTGTTTTTT. The chain uses TRBV27 and TRBJ1-4, with TRBD1 identical over 9 bases. Trimming took 3 bases from V and 7 from J; bases not matched to a gene: 6. Germline CDR1 reads MNHEY; CDR2 reads SMNVEV (reference sequence). This CDR3 is built from 15 residues.

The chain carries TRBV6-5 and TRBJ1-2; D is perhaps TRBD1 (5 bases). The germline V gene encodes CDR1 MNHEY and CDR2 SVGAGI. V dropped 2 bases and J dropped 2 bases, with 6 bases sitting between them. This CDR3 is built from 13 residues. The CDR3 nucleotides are TGTGCCAGCAGTTACGCAGGGAACTATGGCTACACCTTC. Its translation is CASSYAGNYGYTF.

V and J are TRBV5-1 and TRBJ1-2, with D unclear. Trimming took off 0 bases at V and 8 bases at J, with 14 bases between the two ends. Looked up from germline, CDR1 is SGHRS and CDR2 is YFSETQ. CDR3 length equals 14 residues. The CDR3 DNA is TGCGCCAGCAGCTTGGATGGGTTTTCGCGGGGCTACACCTTC. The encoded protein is CASSLDGFSRGYTF.

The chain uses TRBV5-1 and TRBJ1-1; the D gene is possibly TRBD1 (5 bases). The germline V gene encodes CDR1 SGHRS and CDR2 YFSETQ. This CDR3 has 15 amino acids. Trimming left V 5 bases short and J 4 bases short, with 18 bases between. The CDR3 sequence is CASSPGGNMGTEAFF. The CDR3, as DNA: TGCGCCAGCAGTCCGGGGGGGAATATGGGCACTGAAGCTTTCTTT.

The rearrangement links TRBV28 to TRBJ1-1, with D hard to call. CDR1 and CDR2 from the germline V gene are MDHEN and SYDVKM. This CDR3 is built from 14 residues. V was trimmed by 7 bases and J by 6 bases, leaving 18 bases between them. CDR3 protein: CASTTLGNPPEAFF. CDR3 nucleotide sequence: TGTGCCAGCACCACCCTCGGGAACCCTCCTGAAGCTTTCTTT.